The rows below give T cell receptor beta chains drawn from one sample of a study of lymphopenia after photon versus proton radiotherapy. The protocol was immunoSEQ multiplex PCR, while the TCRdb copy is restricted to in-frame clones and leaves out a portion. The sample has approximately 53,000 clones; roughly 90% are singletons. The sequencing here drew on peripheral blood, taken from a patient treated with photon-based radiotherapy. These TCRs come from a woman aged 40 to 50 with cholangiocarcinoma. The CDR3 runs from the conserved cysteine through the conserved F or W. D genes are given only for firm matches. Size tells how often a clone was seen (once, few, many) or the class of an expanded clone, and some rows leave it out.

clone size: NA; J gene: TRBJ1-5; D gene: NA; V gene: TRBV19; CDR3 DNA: TGTGCCAGTAGACCCCTCCTGGGGGCTGGCAATCAGCCCCAGCATTTT; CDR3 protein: CASRPLLGAGNQPQHF
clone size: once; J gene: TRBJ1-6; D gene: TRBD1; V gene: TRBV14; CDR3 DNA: TGTGCCAGCAGCCGGTCGACAGGGCTGAATTCACCCCTCCACTTT; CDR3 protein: CASSRSTGLNSPLHF
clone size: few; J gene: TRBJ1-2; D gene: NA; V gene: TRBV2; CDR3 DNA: TGTGCCAGGAGCTATGGCTACACCTTC; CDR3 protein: CARSYGYTF
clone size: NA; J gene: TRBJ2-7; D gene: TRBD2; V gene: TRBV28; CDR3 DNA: TGTGCCAGCCTGACTAGCGGGGACAACGAGCAGTACTTC; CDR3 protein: CASLTSGDNEQYF
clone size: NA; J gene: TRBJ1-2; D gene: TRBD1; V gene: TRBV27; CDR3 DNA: TGTGCCAGCAGTACTTTGACAGGGCTTAACTATGGCTACACCTTC; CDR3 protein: CASSTLTGLNYGYTF
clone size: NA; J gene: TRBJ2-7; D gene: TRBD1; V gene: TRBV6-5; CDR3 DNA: TGTGCCAGCCAGCTGGGACAGCTCTACGAGCAGTACTTC; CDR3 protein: CASQLGQLYEQYF
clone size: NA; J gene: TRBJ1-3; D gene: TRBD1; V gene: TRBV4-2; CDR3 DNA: TGTGCCAGCAGCCAATTCGGAGACAGGGGGCTAACCACCCCTAGCTCTGGAAACACCATATATTTT; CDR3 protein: CASSQFGDRGLTTPSSGNTIYF
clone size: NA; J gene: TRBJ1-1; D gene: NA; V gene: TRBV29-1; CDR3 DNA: TGCAGCGTTGAGCACGGAGGCACTGAAGCTTTCTTT; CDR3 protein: CSVEHGGTEAFF
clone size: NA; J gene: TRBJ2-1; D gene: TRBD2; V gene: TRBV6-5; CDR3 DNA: TGTGCCAGCAGGCCGGGACTAGCGGAGTACAATGAGCAGTTCTTC; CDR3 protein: CASRPGLAEYNEQFF
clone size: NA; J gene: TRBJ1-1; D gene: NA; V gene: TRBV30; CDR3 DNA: TGTGCCTGGAGTGTAAAGAACACTGAAGCTTTCTTT; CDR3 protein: CAWSVKNTEAFF
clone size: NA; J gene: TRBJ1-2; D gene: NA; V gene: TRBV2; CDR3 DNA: TGTGCCAGCAGTGAAAGGGGGTCCCTTGGCTACACCTTC; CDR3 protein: CASSERGSLGYTF
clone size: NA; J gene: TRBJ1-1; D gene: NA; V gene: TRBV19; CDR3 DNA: TGTGCCAGTATTGGACGGGAGACTGAAGCTTTCTTT; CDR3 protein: CASIGRETEAFF
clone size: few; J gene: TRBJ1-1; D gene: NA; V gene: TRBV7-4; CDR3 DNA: TGTGCCAGCAGCACCTCCAGGGGTCCCACTGAAGCTTTCTTT; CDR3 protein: CASSTSRGPTEAFF
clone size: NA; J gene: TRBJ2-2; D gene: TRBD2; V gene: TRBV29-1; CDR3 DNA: TGCAGCGGGGTAGCGGGAGGTACCGGGGAGCTGTTTTTT; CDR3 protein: CSGVAGGTGELFF
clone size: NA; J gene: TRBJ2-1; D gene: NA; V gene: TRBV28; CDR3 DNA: TGTGCCAGCAGTTTAATGGGGCAGGGAGTCAACAATGAGCAGTTCTTC; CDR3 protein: CASSLMGQGVNNEQFF
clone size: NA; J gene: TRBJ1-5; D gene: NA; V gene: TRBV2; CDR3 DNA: TGTGCCAGCAGTGAGCAAGGGCGGGGCAGGAATCAGCCCCAGCATTTT; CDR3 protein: CASSEQGRGRNQPQHF
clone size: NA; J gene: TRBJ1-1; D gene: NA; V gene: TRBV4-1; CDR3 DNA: TGCGCCAGCAGCCAAGATATGAACACTGAAGCTTTCTTT; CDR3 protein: CASSQDMNTEAFF
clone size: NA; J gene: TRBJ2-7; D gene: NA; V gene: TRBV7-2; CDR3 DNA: TGTGCCAGCAGCTTGGGTTACTACGAGCAGTACTTC; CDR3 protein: CASSLGYYEQYF
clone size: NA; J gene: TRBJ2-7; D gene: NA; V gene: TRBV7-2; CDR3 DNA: TGTGCCAGCAGCTTAGCGGCCGGCCCCGAGGAGCAGTACTTC; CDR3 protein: CASSLAAGPEEQYF
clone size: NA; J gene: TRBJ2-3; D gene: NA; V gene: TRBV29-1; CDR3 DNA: TGCAGCGTTGTAGTATTGACGCAGTATTTT; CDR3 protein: CSVVVLTQYF
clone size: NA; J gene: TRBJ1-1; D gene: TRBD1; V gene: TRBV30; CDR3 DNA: TGTGCCTGGAGCGCAGGGGGCGAAGCTTTCTTT; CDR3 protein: CAWSAGGEAFF
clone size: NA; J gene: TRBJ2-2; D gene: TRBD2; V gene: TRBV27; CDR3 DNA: TGTGCCAGCAGTCTTCAACTAGCGGGAGGGCCCGGGGAGCTGTTTTTT; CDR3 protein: CASSLQLAGGPGELFF
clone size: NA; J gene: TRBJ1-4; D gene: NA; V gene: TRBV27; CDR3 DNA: TGTGCCAGCAGTCCCAACACCATGATTCCGGGGAGGAAGAATGAAAAACTGTTTTTT; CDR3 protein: CASSPNTMIPGRKNEKLFF
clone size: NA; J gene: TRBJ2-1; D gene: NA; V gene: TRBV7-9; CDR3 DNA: TGTGCCAGCAGCTTAGGGACTAAAAACAATGAGCAGTTCTTC; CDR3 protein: CASSLGTKNNEQFF
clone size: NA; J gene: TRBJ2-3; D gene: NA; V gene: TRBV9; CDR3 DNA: TGTGCCAGCAGCACGGACGGACCTAGCACAGATACGCAGTATTTT; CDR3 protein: CASSTDGPSTDTQYF
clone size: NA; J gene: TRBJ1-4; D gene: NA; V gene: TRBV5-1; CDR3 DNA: TGCGCCAGCAGCCCTCTAAGGACTAATGAAAAACTGTTTTTT; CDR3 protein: CASSPLRTNEKLFF
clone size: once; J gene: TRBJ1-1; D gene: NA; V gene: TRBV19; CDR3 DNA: TGTGCCAGTAGTGCAGGGATCCCGCCCGCCGCTTTCTTT; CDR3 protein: CASSAGIPPAAFF
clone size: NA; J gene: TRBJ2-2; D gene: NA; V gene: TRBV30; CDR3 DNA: TGTGCCTGGGTCCTAATGACAGGGAACACCGGGGAGCTGTTTTTT; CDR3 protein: CAWVLMTGNTGELFF
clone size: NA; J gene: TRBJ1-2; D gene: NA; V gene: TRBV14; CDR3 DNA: TGTGCCAGCAGCCAAGATCGGGGACAATTCGGATACACCTTC; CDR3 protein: CASSQDRGQFGYTF
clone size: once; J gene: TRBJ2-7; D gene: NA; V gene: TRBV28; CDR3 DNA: TGTGCCAGCACCCTTAGGTTGGGGGATCCATCCTACGAGCAGTACTTC; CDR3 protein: CASTLRLGDPSYEQYF
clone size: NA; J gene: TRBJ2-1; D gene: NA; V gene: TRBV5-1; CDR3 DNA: TGCGCCAGCAGCTTCGGGACAGAGCAGTTCTTC; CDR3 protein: CASSFGTEQFF
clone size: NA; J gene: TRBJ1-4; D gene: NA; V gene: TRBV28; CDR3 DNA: TGTGCCAGCAGTGGTGGGCCGAAACTGTTTTTT; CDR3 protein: CASSGGPKLFF
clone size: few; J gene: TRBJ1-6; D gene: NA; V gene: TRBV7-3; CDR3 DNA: TGTGCCAGCAGCACCGGGAGCAATTCACCCCTCCACTTT; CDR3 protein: CASSTGSNSPLHF
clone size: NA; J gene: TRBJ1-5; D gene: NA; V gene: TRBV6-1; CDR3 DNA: TGTGCCAGCACTCAGGGTAGCAATCAGCCCCAGCATTTT; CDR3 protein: CASTQGSNQPQHF
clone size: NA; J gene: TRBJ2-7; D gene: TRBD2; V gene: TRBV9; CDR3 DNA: TGTGCCAGCAGCGCGACGGGACTAGCGGGTTCCTACGAGCAGTACTTC; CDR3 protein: CASSATGLAGSYEQYF
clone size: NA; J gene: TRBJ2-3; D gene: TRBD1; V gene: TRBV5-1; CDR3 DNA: TGCGCCAGCAGCTTAATGGGTGAGACAGGGTCAGATACGCAGTATTTT; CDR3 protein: CASSLMGETGSDTQYF
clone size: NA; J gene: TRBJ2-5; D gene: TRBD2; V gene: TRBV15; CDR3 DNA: TGTGCCACCAGCAGGATAGCGGGGGGGAAGGAGACCCAGTACTTC; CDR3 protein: CATSRIAGGKETQYF
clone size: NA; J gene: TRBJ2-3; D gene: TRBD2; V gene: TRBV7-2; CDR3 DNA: TGTGCCAGCAGCTCTACTAGCGGGGGGCCTCTTACGCAGTATTTT; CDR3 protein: CASSSTSGGPLTQYF
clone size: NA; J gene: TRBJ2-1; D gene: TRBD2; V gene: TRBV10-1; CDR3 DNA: TGCGCCAGCAACCCCGGCGGTAGCGGGAGTGGGGGTGAGCAGTTCTTC; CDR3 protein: CASNPGGSGSGGEQFF
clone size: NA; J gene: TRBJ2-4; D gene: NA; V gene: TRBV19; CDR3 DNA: TGTGCCAGTAGTATAGGGACGGCGGAATACATTCAGTACTTC; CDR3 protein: CASSIGTAEYIQYF
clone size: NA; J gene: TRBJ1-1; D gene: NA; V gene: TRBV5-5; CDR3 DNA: TGTGCCAGCAGTGGCGTAGAGAACACTGAAGCTTTCTTT; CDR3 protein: CASSGVENTEAFF
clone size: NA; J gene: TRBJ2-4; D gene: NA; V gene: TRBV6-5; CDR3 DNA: TGTGCCAGCAGGTCCACTAACATTCAGTACTTC; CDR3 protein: CASRSTNIQYF
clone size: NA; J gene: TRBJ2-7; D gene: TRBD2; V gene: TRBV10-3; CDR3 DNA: TGTGCCATCAGGTCCGGGACTAGCGGAACTCCGGGAGGCGAGCAGTACTTC; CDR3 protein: CAIRSGTSGTPGGEQYF
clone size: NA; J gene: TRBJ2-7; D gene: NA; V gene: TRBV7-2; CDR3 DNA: TGTGCCAGCAGCTTTGAGACTATTGAGCAGTACTTC; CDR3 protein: CASSFETIEQYF
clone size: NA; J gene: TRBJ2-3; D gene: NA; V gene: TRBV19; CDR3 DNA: TGTGCCAGTGTTGTCTTTGGGGGCACAGATACGCAGTATTTT; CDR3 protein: CASVVFGGTDTQYF
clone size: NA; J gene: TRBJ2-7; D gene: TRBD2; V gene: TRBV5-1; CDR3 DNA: TGCGCCAGCAGCTCCGAAGGACTAGCGGGAGACGAGCAGTACTTC; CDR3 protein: CASSSEGLAGDEQYF
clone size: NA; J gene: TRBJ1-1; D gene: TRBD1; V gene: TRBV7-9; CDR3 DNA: TGTGCCAGCAGCGAGACAGGGTCCACTGAAGCTTTCTTT; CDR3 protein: CASSETGSTEAFF
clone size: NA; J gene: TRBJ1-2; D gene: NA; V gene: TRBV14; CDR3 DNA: TGTGCCAGCAGCCAAGAAGGTCCGTCTAACTATGGCTACACCTTC; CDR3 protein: CASSQEGPSNYGYTF
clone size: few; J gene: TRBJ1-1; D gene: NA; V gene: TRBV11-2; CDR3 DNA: TGTGCCAGCAGCTTCACGGGGTCATACACTGAAGCTTTCTTT; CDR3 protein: CASSFTGSYTEAFF
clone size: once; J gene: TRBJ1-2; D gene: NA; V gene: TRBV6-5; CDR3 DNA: TGTGCCAGCAGTTACTCCCCTACGGAGGGCTACACCTTC; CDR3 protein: CASSYSPTEGYTF
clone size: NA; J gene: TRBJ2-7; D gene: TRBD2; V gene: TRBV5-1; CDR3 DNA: TGCGCCAGCAGCTTTACAGGAGCGGGAGGGGTTTACGAGCAGTACTTC; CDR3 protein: CASSFTGAGGVYEQYF
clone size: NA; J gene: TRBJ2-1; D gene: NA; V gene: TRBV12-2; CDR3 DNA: TGTGCAAGCCGTTTCGTCATAAAGGACAGGGCCTACAATGAGCAGTTCTTC; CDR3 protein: CASRFVIKDRAYNEQFF
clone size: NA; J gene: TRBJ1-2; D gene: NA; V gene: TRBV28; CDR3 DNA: TGTGCCAGCAGTCGGAGCCCCAGGGTGTGGGGGGGCTACACCTTC; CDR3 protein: CASSRSPRVWGGYTF
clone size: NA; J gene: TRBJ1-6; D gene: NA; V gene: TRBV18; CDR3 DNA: TGTGCCAGCTCACCAGGGGGGTCCGATAATTCACCCCTCCACTTT; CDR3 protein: CASSPGGSDNSPLHF